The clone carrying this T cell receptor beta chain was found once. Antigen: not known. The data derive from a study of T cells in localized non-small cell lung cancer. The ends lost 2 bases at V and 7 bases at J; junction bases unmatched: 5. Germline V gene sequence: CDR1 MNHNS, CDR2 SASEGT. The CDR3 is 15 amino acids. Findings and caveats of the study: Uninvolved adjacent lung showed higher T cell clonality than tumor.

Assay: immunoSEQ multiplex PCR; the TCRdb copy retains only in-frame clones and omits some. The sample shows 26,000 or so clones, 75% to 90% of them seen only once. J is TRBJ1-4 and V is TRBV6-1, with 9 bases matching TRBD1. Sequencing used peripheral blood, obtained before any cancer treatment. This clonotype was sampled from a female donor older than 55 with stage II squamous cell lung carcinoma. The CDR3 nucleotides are TGTGCCAGCAGTGAACCGGGACAGGGAAGTGAAAAACTGTTTTTT. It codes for CASSEPGQGSEKLFF.